A selection of T cell receptor beta chains follows, all from one sample in a study of CD8+ T cells in alopecia areata. This table comes from immunoSEQ multiplex PCR, and its TCRdb copy is limited to in-frame clones, with some not included. The table records 190,000 or so clones, about 60% of them present only once. Sample: CD8+ T cells sorted from blood, taken at week 24, from a patient treated with tofacitinib. These receptor sequences come from a human donor with alopecia areata. Both conserved end residues are trimmed from each CDR3. The D gene is left open where the match is weak.

CDR3 protein	D gene	V gene
ASSSGQATYEQY	TRBD1	TRBV13
ASSGLDTGELF	NA	TRBV6-5
ASSVASGSYEQY	TRBD2	TRBV9
ASSFMAVQETQY	NA	TRBV13
SVGALISRLAEDEQF	NA	TRBV29-1
ASSWGDGPTNEKLF	NA	TRBV5-6
ATSSPGTGAGNTIY	TRBD1	TRBV15
ASSPTGGDEQF	NA	TRBV7-9
ASSGDEIPGELF	NA	TRBV27
ASSPEGGGPSHEQF	NA	TRBV9
AKTKIEDSQYQETQY	NA	TRBV21-1
ASSPGTGTEKLF	TRBD1	TRBV4-1
AISPVGGLNQPQH	NA	TRBV10-3
ASSDGTGSNYGYT	NA	TRBV25-1
ASSYPTGWSTEAF	NA	TRBV6-6
ASSLATQGLAGNIQY	TRBD2	TRBV7-9
ASSLNTGSNQPQH	NA	TRBV4-1
ASSRTAGPLSGYT	NA	TRBV7-9
ARPPDFSN	NA	TRBV2
ASSQPAGGEQF	TRBD2	TRBV4-2
ASSQDPGGSYEQY	TRBD1	TRBV4-1
ASSPGVGAVGAGQETQY	NA	TRBV5-1
ASSLRLAGGDEQF	TRBD2	TRBV7-6
ASSQGGTGPSYEQY	TRBD1	TRBV27
SVEDWQKGSYEQY	NA	TRBV29-1
AWSLRDRGSYNEQF	TRBD1	TRBV30
ASSWAAIRYEQY	NA	TRBV5-6
TIGDTEAF	NA	TRBV29-1
ASSLGFSTYYNSPLH	NA	TRBV5-6
ACGTDPQETQY	TRBD1	TRBV30
ASTRLGQGPKNIQY	TRBD1	TRBV27
ASSPTGGEQF	NA	TRBV6-6
SVERDNPYEQY	NA	TRBV29-1
ASSQTTGELF	NA	TRBV13
ATSRSTTNYGYT	NA	TRBV15
ASSFMAYEAF	NA	TRBV7-8
ASRRGLNTEAF	NA	TRBV5-1
ASSVGSVNTEAF	NA	TRBV9
ASSLYGTEAF	NA	TRBV5-1
ASSQDSPDRGSRNEQF	TRBD1	TRBV4-1
AWSVPPAGLNTGELF	NA	TRBV30
ASSLGQVLDYT	NA	TRBV7-9
ATSSDRGLSYEQY	TRBD1	TRBV15
ASTPGGSSYEQY	TRBD1	TRBV19
AWSESWELF	NA	TRBV30
AGGTGTNIQY	TRBD1	TRBV30
ASSLSSGQGAYGYT	TRBD1	TRBV27
ASSHESRGTGFTGELF	NA	TRBV4-1
ASSQAPGTNYGYT	NA	TRBV4-1
ASRGGMTDTQY	TRBD2	TRBV9
ASSLTTGGAKQPQH	TRBD1	TRBV5-6
ASSHSYEQY	NA	TRBV4-2